Following are 25 T cell receptor beta chains from one sample sequenced in a study of blood T cell repertoires in COVID-19. Sequencing was performed with immunoSEQ multiplex PCR; in TCRdb, only in-frame clones are kept and a portion is missing. This table holds over 150,000 clones, around 81% found once. Material: peripheral blood. Receptor source: a woman aged 80 or over with COVID-19, enrolled during active disease.

The CDR3: CASAREGGSNQPQHF. CDR3 in DNA: TGTGCCAGCGCCAGGGAGGGCGGGAGCAATCAGCCCCAGCATTTT. The chain joins TRBV2 to TRBJ1-5; TRBD1 might be the D (5 bases). CDR1 is SNHLY, CDR2 FYNNEI, per germline. CDR3 length: 15 amino acids. V lost 8 bases to trimming and J lost 1 base, with 15 bases between them.

The V and J genes are TRBV29-1 and TRBJ1-1; D is unresolved. Germline-derived CDR1 and CDR2 are SQVTM and ANQGSEA. The CDR3 is 13 residues long. Trimming shortened V by 3 bases and J by 6 bases, and 14 bases separated the two germline ends. This chain's CDR3 is CSVERAMGAEAFF. The CDR3 nucleotides are TGCAGCGTTGAGAGGGCTATGGGTGCTGAAGCTTTCTTT.

The chain links TRBV28 to TRBJ2-7; TRBD1 aligns across 7 bases. Trimming at V came to 6 bases and at J to 2 bases, leaving 10 bases not matched to a gene. Germline-derived CDR1 and CDR2 are MDHEN and SYDVKM. CDR3 length equals 15 residues. CDR3 in DNA: TGTGCCAGCAGCTCCCGGACAGGTAGGACCTACGAGCAGTACTTC. It yields the protein CASSSRTGRTYEQYF.

This chain connects TRBV5-4 to TRBJ2-7; possibly TRBD2 for D (6 bases). Germline V lookup: CDR1 SGHNT, CDR2 YYREEE (reference sequence). V was trimmed by 0 bases and J by 2 bases, leaving 18 bases between them. The CDR3 has 17 residues. This CDR3 is CASSLGTSTGTPYEQYF. The DNA for the CDR3 is TGTGCCAGCAGCTTGGGTACTTCTACCGGGACTCCCTACGAGCAGTACTTC.

The chain's CDR3 is CASSERPGSPLHF. The CDR3 coding sequence is TGTGCCAGCAGTGAGCGCCCGGGATCACCCCTCCACTTT. The chain links TRBV28 to TRBJ1-6; the D is unclear. Trimming left V 5 bases short and J 10 bases short, with 12 bases between. Germline lookup yields CDR1 MDHEN and CDR2 SYDVKM. CDR3 length: 13 residues. Variable domain in full (rest from reference TRBV28 and TRBJ1-6): DVKVTQSSRYLVKRTGEKVFLECVQDMDHENMFWYRQDPGLGLRLIYFSYDVKMKEKGDIPEGYSVSREKKERFSLILESASTNQTSMYLCASSERPGSPLHFGNGTRLTVT.

The rearrangement joins TRBV5-1 to TRBJ2-7; TRBD1 matches at 8 bases. The V gene's germline CDR1 is SGHRS and CDR2 YFSETQ. The length of the CDR3 is 14 residues. Trimming cost V 3 bases and J 1 base; bases outside gene matches: 3. Here the CDR3 reads CASSYGTGSYEQYF. In nucleotides, the CDR3 is TGCGCCAGCAGCTACGGGACAGGTTCCTACGAGCAGTACTTC.

The V and J genes are TRBV20-1 and TRBJ1-1; perhaps TRBD1 as D (5 bases). Germline CDR1 is DFQATT and CDR2 is SNEGSKA (reference sequence). There are 11 residues in the CDR3. Trimming took 5 bases from V and 5 from J, leaving 9 bases between them. The CDR3 sequence: CSASGRTEAFF. In nucleotides, the CDR3 is TGCAGTGCTTCAGGGAGGACTGAAGCTTTCTTT.

V and J are TRBV10-3 and TRBJ2-7; possible D gene TRBD2, 5 bases. V lost 10 bases to trimming and J lost 2 bases, with 12 bases between them. Germline loops: CDR1 ENHRY, CDR2 SYGVKD. The CDR3 is 12 amino acids. The CDR3 DNA is TGTGCCACCTCGCCGAGGGCCTACGAGCAGTACTTC. Translated: CATSPRAYEQYF.

The CDR3 sequence: CASGTSPGSEQFF. For the CDR3, the DNA is TGTGCCAGTGGGACTAGCCCTGGGAGTGAGCAGTTCTTC. The rearrangement uses TRBV6-6 and TRBJ2-1, with TRBD2 identical over 9 bases. Germline V gene sequence: CDR1 MNHNY, CDR2 SVGAGI (reference sequence). Germline trimming cut 9 bases from V and 9 bases from J; bases unmatched to any gene: 9. This CDR3 is 13 amino acids long.

The V and J genes are TRBV29-1 and TRBJ1-2; the D gene is possibly TRBD1 (5 bases). Germline V lookup: CDR1 SQVTM, CDR2 ANQGSEA. V gave up 8 bases and J gave up 8 bases, with 15 bases separating them. The CDR3 is made up of 11 amino acids. Written as DNA, the CDR3 is TGCAGCTCCCTGGGGGAGGTGGGCTACACCTTC. Translated: CSSLGEVGYTF.

J is TRBJ2-1 and V is TRBV3-1 (or the pseudogene TRBV3-2); 8 bases line up with TRBD2. CDR1 is LGHDT and CDR2 is YNNKEL in the germline V gene (reference sequence). CDR3 length equals 14 residues. V gave up 8 bases and J gave up 9 bases; unmatched junction bases: 12. The CDR3, as DNA: TGTGCCAGCCGGGGGGGGGCTCGAGGGCGTGAGCAGTTCTTC. Protein: CASRGGARGREQFF.

The genes are TRBV2 and TRBJ1-5; 8 bases line up with TRBD1. This CDR3 contains 15 residues. J gave up 6 bases and V 5 bases, and 9 bases lay outside the gene matches. From germline, CDR1 is SNHLY and CDR2 FYNNEI. The CDR3 nucleotides are TGTGCCAGCAGTACCTACGGACAGGGTTCTCAGCCCCAGCATTTT. Its protein product is CASSTYGQGSQPQHF. The full variable domain, rest sourced from reference TRBV2 and TRBJ1-5, is EPEVTQTPSHQVTQMGQEVILRCVPISNHLYFYWYRQILGQKVEFLVSFYNNEISEKSEIFDDQFSVERPDGSNFTLKIRSTKLEDSAMYFCASSTYGQGSQPQHFGDGTRLSIL.

This clone came up once. The V call is TRBV2, the J call TRBJ1-5; 9 bases are a match to TRBD1. The CDR3 covers 14 residues. Germline V gives CDR1 SNHLY, CDR2 FYNNEI. Losses at the gene ends were 8 bases for V and 4 bases for J; bases not matched to a gene: 6. The CDR3 DNA is TGTGCCAGCGGAGGACAGGGGCGAAATCAGCCCCAGCATTTT. Its translation is CASGGQGRNQPQHF.

This clone was seen more than once but under ten times. The CDR3 bases are TGTGCCAGCAGCTCGGGACAGTACACAGATACGCAGTATTTT. Translating it yields CASSSGQYTDTQYF. This sequence joins TRBV7-9 and TRBJ2-3; 7 bases are a match to TRBD1. With 4 bases clipped from V and 2 bases from J, the junction kept 3 bases outside the gene matches. This CDR3 comprises 14 residues. Germline-derived CDR1 and CDR2 are SEHNR and FQNEAQ (reference sequence). Combining the CDR3 with reference TRBV7-9 and TRBJ2-3 gives the whole variable domain DTGVSQNPRHKITKRGQNVTFRCDPISEHNRLYWYRQTLGQGPEFLTYFQNEAQLEKSRLLSDRFSAERPKGSFSTLEIQRTEQGDSAMYLCASSSGQYTDTQYFGPGTRLTVL.

CDR3 DNA: TGTGCCAGCAGTGCCCTGAGTGAAGAGACCCAGTACTTC. This gives the protein CASSALSEETQYF. This chain links TRBV2 with TRBJ2-5; D is undetermined. CDR3 length: 13 residues. The germline gives CDR1 SNHLY, CDR2 FYNNEI. V was clipped by 4 bases and J by 3 bases, with 9 bases between them.

The rearrangement links TRBV28 to TRBJ2-7; 11 bases align to TRBD2. The CDR3 has 17 residues. Germline lookup yields CDR1 MDHEN and CDR2 SYDVKM. J was trimmed by 3 bases and V by 5 bases; bases with no gene match: 12. The CDR3 loop reads CASSQPPGTSGLYEQYF. The CDR3 DNA reads TGTGCCAGCAGTCAACCCCCCGGGACTAGCGGACTCTACGAGCAGTACTTC.

This chain joins TRBV6-5 and TRBJ1-4; D is unresolved. Germline CDR1 MNHEY, CDR2 SVGAGI. The CDR3 is 13 residues long. Trimming removed 4 bases from V and 7 bases from J, with 10 bases in between. The CDR3 sequence: CASSSPLFEKLFF. The CDR3 coding sequence is TGTGCCAGCAGTTCCCCCCTTTTTGAAAAACTGTTTTTT.

The gene calls are TRBV5-4 and TRBJ2-5; possibly TRBD2 for D (5 bases). The CDR3 contains 16 residues. V lost 6 bases and J lost 0, with 18 bases in between. From germline, CDR1 is SGHNT and CDR2 YYREEE (reference sequence). The CDR3 DNA reads TGTGCCAGCAACCCTCCGGGGATGGCGTACCAAGAGACCCAGTACTTC. Translation gives CASNPPGMAYQETQYF. Complete variable domain (other parts from reference TRBV5-4 and TRBJ2-5): ETGVTQSPTHLIKTRGQQVTLRCSSQSGHNTVSWYQQALGQGPQFIFQYYREEENGRGNFPPRFSGLQFPNYSSELNVNALELDDSALYLCASNPPGMAYQETQYFGPGTRLLVL.

The J gene is TRBJ2-5, the V gene TRBV5-1; D is possibly TRBD1 (6 bases). This CDR3 has 14 amino acids. Germline V gives CDR1 SGHRS, CDR2 YFSETQ. Trimming shortened V by 4 bases and J by 2 bases, and 12 bases separated the two germline ends. Here the CDR3 reads CASSMQGWQETQYF. In DNA, the CDR3 is TGCGCCAGCAGCATGCAGGGGTGGCAAGAGACCCAGTACTTC.

V gene TRBV28 combines with J gene TRBJ2-3; tentative D call: TRBD2 (5 bases). CDR3 length: 15 residues. V shed 6 bases and J shed 5 bases, with 18 bases lying between them. CDR1 and CDR2 from the germline V gene are MDHEN and SYDVKM. CDR3 DNA sequence: TGTGCCAGCAGCCCCGCGGGTAGTCTGGGAGATACGCAGTATTTT. As protein: CASSPAGSLGDTQYF.

V is TRBV5-1 and J is TRBJ1-2; 8 nucleotides align to TRBD1. The germline V gene encodes CDR1 SGHRS and CDR2 YFSETQ. The CDR3 has 17 residues. V was clipped by 1 base and J by 5 bases; unmatched bases: 13. The CDR3, as DNA: TGCGCCAGCAGCTTGTCAAGGCGGTCAGGGGGCCATTATGGCTACACCTTC. Its protein is CASSLSRRSGGHYGYTF.

This rearrangement joins TRBV9 to TRBJ1-5; 8 bases are shared with TRBD1. This CDR3 is 17 amino acids long. V lost 3 bases, J lost 2 bases, and 10 bases stayed unmatched. CDR1 SGDLS and CDR2 YYNGEE come from the germline V gene. Here the CDR3 DNA reads TGTGCCAGCAGCGGCAGGGGGCGCGACACCGGCAATCAGCCCCAGCATTTT. This gives the protein CASSGRGRDTGNQPQHF.

The rearrangement links TRBV6-5 to TRBJ2-2; a weak D match, TRBD1 (5 bases). The germline V gene has CDR1 MNHEY and CDR2 SVGAGI. The CDR3 contains 13 residues. Trimming pared 8 bases from V and 6 bases from J, leaving 13 bases between. The CDR3 bases are TGTGCCAGCCCGGACGGACAAGCCGGGGAGCTGTTTTTT. Translating gives CASPDGQAGELFF.

In its sample, this clone was seen once. The rearrangement uses TRBV2 and TRBJ1-1; TRBD1 matches 7 bases. CDR1 is SNHLY, CDR2 FYNNEI, per germline. V trimming: 6 bases; J trimming: 5 bases; junction bases outside the gene matches: 12. CDR3 length: 15 residues. The CDR3 DNA reads TGTGCCAGCAGCGGACAGGATTTCAAAGGGACTGAAGCTTTCTTT. Residues: CASSGQDFKGTEAFF.

As DNA, the CDR3 is TGTGCCAGCAGCCAAGATAATCGGGAAGCTTTCTTT. It yields the protein CASSQDNREAFF. The chain employs TRBV3-1 (or the pseudogene TRBV3-2) and TRBJ1-1; D ambiguous. Trimming shortened V by 0 bases and J by 8 bases, and 7 bases separated the two germline ends. This CDR3 is 12 amino acids long. The V gene's germline CDR1 is LGHDT and CDR2 YNNKEL (reference sequence).